This T cell receptor (beta chain) was captured in a study of cytomegalovirus exposure and HLA in healthy donors. The overall study: Earlier, approximately 190 million T cells were analyzed, and 90 million to 120 million unique TCR beta sequences were found among them. Across around 400 genotyped donors, more than 75% landed in the Caucasian-associated ancestry cluster.

The PCR contained 60 Vbeta and 13 Jbeta primers. Here immunoSEQ multiplex PCR was the method, and the copy in TCRdb shows in-frame clones only, minus some. The sample consists of approximately 160,000 clones, roughly 80% of them appearing once. As for this clone: Additional DNA sequences in this sample encode the identical CDR3.

Sequencing was done on a sample of PBMCs. This sequence originates from a human donor in good health.

For the CDR3, the DNA is TGTGCCAGCAGCGTAGAGGGAGGAGGCACTGAAGCTTTCTTT. It translates to CASSVEGGGTEAFF. This chain joins TRBV9 and TRBJ1-1; no clear D gene. Germline V lookup: CDR1 SGDLS, CDR2 YYNGEE. The CDR3 has 14 residues. Between the trimmed V and J ends, which lost 0 bases and 4 bases, there was a span of 10 bases.